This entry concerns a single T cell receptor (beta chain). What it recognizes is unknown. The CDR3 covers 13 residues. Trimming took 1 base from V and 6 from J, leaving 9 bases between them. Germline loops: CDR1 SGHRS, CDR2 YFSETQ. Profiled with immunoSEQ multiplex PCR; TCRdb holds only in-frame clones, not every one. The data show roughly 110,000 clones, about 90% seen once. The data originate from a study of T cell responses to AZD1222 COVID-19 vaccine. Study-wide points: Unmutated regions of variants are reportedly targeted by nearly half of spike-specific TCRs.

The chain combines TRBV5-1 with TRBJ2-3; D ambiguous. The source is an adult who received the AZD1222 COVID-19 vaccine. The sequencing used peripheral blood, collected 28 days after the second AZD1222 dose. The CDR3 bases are TGCGCCAGCAGCTTGTGGCTAGAGGATACGCAGTATTTT. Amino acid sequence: CASSLWLEDTQYF. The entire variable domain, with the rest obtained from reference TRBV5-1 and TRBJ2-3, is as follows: KAGVTQTPRYLIKTRGQQVTLSCSPISGHRSVSWYQQTPGQGLQFLFEYFSETQRNKGNFPGRFSGRQFSNSRSEMNVSTLELGDSALYLCASSLWLEDTQYFGPGTRLTVL.